This T cell receptor beta chain was captured by sequencing in a study of blood T cell repertoires in COVID-19. Some clones are missing from TCRdb's copy, which holds only in-frame ones; the method was immunoSEQ multiplex PCR. The sample carries around 300,000 clones, roughly 90% recorded once. This CDR3 has 18 amino acids. The V gene end was trimmed by 2 bases and the J gene end by 6 bases; junction bases not matched to a gene: 16. Germline V gene sequence: CDR1 SGHRS, CDR2 YFSETQ. Sample: PBMCs or T cells enriched from blood (not recorded which). This chain connects TRBV5-1 to TRBJ2-1; the match to TRBD1 covers 8 bases. The TCR comes from a woman aged 18-35 years with acute COVID-19. The CDR3, as DNA: TGCGCCAGCAGCTTAAAACTCCCCGGGACAGGTATGTCCAATGAGCAGTTCTTC. Translation: CASSLKLPGTGMSNEQFF.